The source of this TCR beta chain is a study of T cells in Graves' hyperthyroidism and ophthalmopathy. Study as a whole: Peripheral blood was obtained at initial diagnosis, preceding any treatment. Findings of the study overall: Ophthalmopathy was distinguished from stable hyperthyroidism by 13 V-J signatures. Before onset, by a median of about seven months, the model predicted ophthalmopathy.

The CDR3 has 13 amino acids. The V end was cut by 10 bases, the J end by 0 bases, with 12 bases between. Per the germline V gene, CDR1 is ENHRY and CDR2 is SYGVKD. RNA transcripts gave rise to amplified TCR beta CDR3 regions. HTBI primers drove first-round RT-PCR of the TCR CDR3. TCRdb analysed the multiplex PCR reads with MiXCR anew, one entry per CDR3 protein. This table holds 690,000 or so distinct CDR3 sequences, roughly 20% found once. Worth noting for this clonotype: What it recognizes is unknown.

Fresh 10 ml peripheral blood yielded PBMCs. The chain couples TRBV10-3 to TRBJ1-1; a weak D match, TRBD1 (6 bases). This clonotype was sampled from a woman between 45 and 65 years old with Graves' hyperthyroidism that later progressed to Graves' ophthalmopathy. Sequenced input: blood. The CDR3 sequence is CASRTEMNTEAFF. The DNA of the CDR3 is TGTGCCAGCAGGACAGAAATGAACACTGAAGCTTTCTTT.